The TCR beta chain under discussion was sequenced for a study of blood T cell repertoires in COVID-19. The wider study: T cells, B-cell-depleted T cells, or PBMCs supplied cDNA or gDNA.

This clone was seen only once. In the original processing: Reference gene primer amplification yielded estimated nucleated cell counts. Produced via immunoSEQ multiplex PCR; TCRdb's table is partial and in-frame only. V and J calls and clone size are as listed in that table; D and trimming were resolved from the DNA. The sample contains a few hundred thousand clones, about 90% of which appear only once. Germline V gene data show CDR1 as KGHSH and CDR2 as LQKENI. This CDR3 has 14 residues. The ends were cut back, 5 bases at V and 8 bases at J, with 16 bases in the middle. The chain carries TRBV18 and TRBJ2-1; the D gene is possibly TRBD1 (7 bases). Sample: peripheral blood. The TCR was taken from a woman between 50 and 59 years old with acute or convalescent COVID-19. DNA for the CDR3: TGTGCCAGCTCAAACCTAGGGGGCGGGGATGAGCAGTTCTTC. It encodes CASSNLGGGDEQFF.